The rows below give T cell receptor beta chains drawn from one sample of a study of blood T cells in healthy people across ages. TCRdb fed the 5' RACE reads into MiXCR, producing one record per CDR3 protein. Of about 670,000 distinct CDR3 sequences listed, 40% to 50% are singletons. The sequencing input was blood. All receptors come from an older man in good health. The CDR3 runs from the conserved cysteine through the conserved F or W. D genes are given only for firm matches. Only some rows state a clone size, as once, few, many or a class for expanded clones.

v_gene	abundance	j_gene	d_gene	CDR3nt	CDR3aa
TRBV5-1	.	TRBJ1-1	.	TGCGCCAGCAGCTTGCTTGACGGCGAGTTGAACACTGAAGCTTTCTTT	CASSLLDGELNTEAFF
TRBV6-5	.	TRBJ1-1	TRBD1	TGTGCCAGCAGTCGACAGGGGGGGAGGAACACTGAAGCTTTCTTT	CASSRQGGRNTEAFF
TRBV28	.	TRBJ2-7	.	TGTGCCAGCACCCAGGGGGGGCCCTACGAGCAGTACTTC	CASTQGGPYEQYF
TRBV28	.	TRBJ1-5	.	TGTGCCAGCAGCGCGGGGGGGGATAGCAATCAGCCCCAGCATTTT	CASSAGGDSNQPQHF
TRBV3-1	many	TRBJ2-7	.	TGTGCCAGCCAAGATCGAGCCACCTACGAGCAGTACTTC	CASQDRATYEQYF
TRBV7-8	.	TRBJ2-3	.	TGTGCCAGCAGCTTAGAGGAGGGGCAGGTTACGCAGTATTTT	CASSLEEGQVTQYF
TRBV7-2	.	TRBJ2-1	.	TGTGCCAGCAGCTTAGCGGGGCAGAAAACCTACAATGAGCAGTTCTTC	CASSLAGQKTYNEQFF
TRBV19	.	TRBJ2-7	.	TGTGCCAGTAGTTCGAATTACAATGAGCAGTACTTC	CASSSNYNEQYF
TRBV6-1	.	TRBJ2-5	.	TGTGCCAGCAGTCGACGCCCTTCTGAGATCCAAGAGACCCAGTACTTC	CASSRRPSEIQETQYF
TRBV7-2	many	TRBJ2-3	TRBD2	TGTGCCAGCAGCCCCTCCCTAGCGGGGGGTAGAGGGACAGATACGCAGTATTTT	CASSPSLAGGRGTDTQYF
TRBV7-2	once	TRBJ1-3	.	TGTGCCAGCAGCTTAGGGGGCAGGGGCGGTGGAAACACCATATATTTT	CASSLGGRGGGNTIYF
TRBV20-1	.	TRBJ1-1	.	TGCAGTGCTAGAGAAGTGCAGGGACAAACTGAAGCTTTCTTT	CSAREVQGQTEAFF
TRBV10-3	.	TRBJ1-1	.	TGTGCCATCACTGGGCGGGGGAACACTGAAGCTTTCTTT	CAITGRGNTEAFF
TRBV7-2	few	TRBJ2-1	.	TGTGCCAGCAGCCAGGGACCTCCCAATGAGCAGTTCTTC	CASSQGPPNEQFF
TRBV9	.	TRBJ1-4	.	TGTGCCAGCAGCGTAGAGATAGGGAATGAAAAACTGTTTTTT	CASSVEIGNEKLFF
TRBV4-1	.	TRBJ1-2	.	TGCGCCAGCAGCCAAGGTGGGGGCGGTAACTATGGCTACACCTTC	CASSQGGGGNYGYTF
TRBV20-1	.	TRBJ2-7	TRBD2	TGCAGTGCTAGAGATGTCCTAGCGGGATGGGGCGACGAGCAGTACTTC	CSARDVLAGWGDEQYF
TRBV20-1	few	TRBJ2-7	.	TGCAGTGCCGTTATGGACACATACTACGAGCAGTACTTC	CSAVMDTYYEQYF
TRBV29-1	.	TRBJ2-7	.	TGCAGCGTTGTCGCTCTAGTCCTTACGGTCCCTCGACACAATGAGCAGTACTTC	CSVVALVLTVPRHNEQYF
TRBV9	.	TRBJ2-3	TRBD2	TGTGCCAGCAGCGTTGGGCGGGAGCTAAATACGCAGTATTTT	CASSVGRELNTQYF
TRBV5-1	.	TRBJ2-3	TRBD2	TGCGCCAGCAGCTTGTCTGGCGGGAGTCAAGATACGCAGTATTTT	CASSLSGGSQDTQYF
TRBV7-3	.	TRBJ2-7	TRBD2	TGTGCCAGCAGCTTTGGGGGGGCGGGAGGACACAATGAGCAGTACTTC	CASSFGGAGGHNEQYF
TRBV18	few	TRBJ2-7	.	TGTGCCAGCTCACCTGGTCTAGGACAGTCCTACGAGCAGTACTTC	CASSPGLGQSYEQYF
TRBV4-3	.	TRBJ2-1	TRBD2	TGCGCCAGCAGCCCCGGGACTAGCGGGCCAAATGAGCAGTTCTTC	CASSPGTSGPNEQFF
TRBV6-5	.	TRBJ1-2	TRBD1	TGTGCCAGCAGTTACACAAGGGGGCCTAACTATGGCTACACCTTC	CASSYTRGPNYGYTF
TRBV29-1	many	TRBJ2-1	TRBD1	TGCAGCGTCGGGGAATACACCCGGGACAGGGGGGAGAATGAGCAGTTCTTC	CSVGEYTRDRGENEQFF
TRBV20-1	once	TRBJ2-3	.	TGCAGTGCAAGACAGAGCACAGATACGCAGTATTTT	CSARQSTDTQYF
TRBV20-1	.	TRBJ2-6	.	TGCAGTGCTAGGGGTGGTAAAGCTGGGGCCAACGTCCTGACTTTC	CSARGGKAGANVLTF
TRBV18	.	TRBJ2-1	TRBD2	TGTGCCAGCTCACCATTTACTAGCGGGACGGGTGAGCAGTTCTTC	CASSPFTSGTGEQFF
TRBV6-2/TRBV6-3	.	TRBJ2-7	TRBD1	TGTGCCAGCGCCGGGGACAGGGGGCTAGACGAGCAGTACTTC	CASAGDRGLDEQYF
TRBV6-5	few	TRBJ2-1	TRBD2	TGTGCCAGCACCGAGACTAGCGGGCCCTACAATGAGCAGTTCTTC	CASTETSGPYNEQFF
TRBV12-3/TRBV12-4	few	TRBJ2-3	.	TGTGCCAGCAGGAAGACAGCCACAGATACGCAGTATTTT	CASRKTATDTQYF
TRBV20-1	.	TRBJ2-1	.	TGCAGTGCTAGAAGTGGGGACACGAGCTCCTACAATGAGCAGTTCTTC	CSARSGDTSSYNEQFF
TRBV20-1	few	TRBJ2-5	.	TGCAGTGCTAGCCCGGGAATCGCCGAGACCCAGTACTTC	CSASPGIAETQYF
TRBV28	few	TRBJ2-4	TRBD1	TGTGCCAGCAGTCCGGTAGGGACAGGTGACAAAAACATTCAGTACTTC	CASSPVGTGDKNIQYF
TRBV29-1	few	TRBJ2-2	.	TGCAGCGTTGGAGCGAACACCGGGGAGCTGTTTTTT	CSVGANTGELFF
TRBV7-2	many	TRBJ2-5	.	TGTGCCAGCAGCTTAGTATACCAAGAGACCCAGTACTTC	CASSLVYQETQYF
TRBV7-2	once	TRBJ2-3	.	TGTGCCAGCAGCGGAAAAGGTGCCAATACGCAGTATTTT	CASSGKGANTQYF
TRBV6-2/TRBV6-3	.	TRBJ1-2	.	TGTGCCAGCAGTTACGGGGCCGGAAGAAGCTATGGCTACACCTTC	CASSYGAGRSYGYTF
TRBV20-1	.	TRBJ2-5	TRBD2	TGCAGTGCTAGCTCCGGGGGGGCAAGTGAGACCCAGTACTTC	CSASSGGASETQYF
TRBV5-4	.	TRBJ2-7	.	TGTGCCAGCAGCTCATCCGGGACCCCTTCCTACGAGCAGTACTTC	CASSSSGTPSYEQYF
TRBV6-2/TRBV6-3	many	TRBJ2-1	.	TGTGCCAGCAAGAGGGACTACAATGAGCAGTTCTTC	CASKRDYNEQFF
TRBV10-1	.	TRBJ2-1	.	TGCGCCAGCAGTGGCGCGGACCGGGATCGGTCCGAGCAGTTCTTC	CASSGADRDRSEQFF
TRBV5-5	.	TRBJ2-3	TRBD2	TGTGCCAGCAGCACCGGACTAGCGGCCAGCACAGATACGCAGTATTTT	CASSTGLAASTDTQYF
TRBV20-1	few	TRBJ2-3	.	TGCAGTGCCAACGGTGCATCCGCCGATACGCAGTATTTT	CSANGASADTQYF
TRBV12-3/TRBV12-4	few	TRBJ2-5	.	TGTGCCAGCAGTTTAGGTCCATCCCGGTGGACCCAGTACTTC	CASSLGPSRWTQYF
TRBV10-3	few	TRBJ2-7	TRBD2	TGTGCCATCAGTGGCGGGACTAGCAGCTACGAGCAGTACTTC	CAISGGTSSYEQYF
TRBV4-3	.	TRBJ2-5	.	TGCGCCAGCAGCCAAGCCCAGCGGCCCGAAGGGACCCAGTACTTC	CASSQAQRPEGTQYF
TRBV5-1	.	TRBJ1-5	.	TGCGCCAGCAGCTTGGGTACCTCCGAGGGGGAGCCCCAGCATTTT	CASSLGTSEGEPQHF
TRBV10-3	.	TRBJ2-1	.	TGTGCCATCAGTACGGGGCGAAGGGCGTATGAGCAGTTCTTC	CAISTGRRAYEQFF
TRBV2	few	TRBJ1-2	.	TGTGCCAGCAGTCGGGACGCCGTCCGGGGCTACACCTTC	CASSRDAVRGYTF
TRBV9	.	TRBJ2-5	.	TGTGCCAGCAGCCCCCCCGGGGTTTCAGAGACCCAGTACTTC	CASSPPGVSETQYF
TRBV5-6	.	TRBJ2-7	.	TGTGCCAGCAGCTTGGAACTAGGGGCCTACAATGAGCAGTACTTC	CASSLELGAYNEQYF
TRBV27	.	TRBJ2-1	.	TGTGCCAGCGCAGACGGAAGTTCTTGGTCCTACAATGAGCAGTTCTTC	CASADGSSWSYNEQFF
TRBV6-5	.	TRBJ2-1	TRBD2	TGTGCCAGCAGTTTTAGCGGGAGGTCCTACAATGAGCAGTTCTTC	CASSFSGRSYNEQFF